This passage covers 29 T cell receptor beta chains from one sample sequenced in a study of persistence of HIV-infected CD4 T cells (dated by TCRdb to the early 2020s). This sample's treatment or condition label indicates: suppressive antiretroviral therapy. Cells were stimulated with a pool of overlapping HIV-1 Gag 15-mer peptides at 0.95 to 1 ug per peptide per mL. Responding CD4+ T cells were sorted by upregulation of both CD40 ligand and CD69. TCRbeta repertoires were sequenced from genomic DNA with the immunoSEQ hsTCRB assay version 4 in survey mode. As stored in TCRdb, this immuneACCESS dataset retains in-frame rearrangements with V and J assigned. A fraction of the clones does not appear; measured against another copy, unresolved V genes explain less than half of the discrepancy, and the remainder lacks a known reason. In all, the sample holds fewer than 40,000 clones, and 70% of those were seen once. The ten largest account for roughly 1.5% of the sample.

Their antigens are not known. The input for sequencing was CD4+ T cells sorted from PBMCs after approximately 19-hour stimulation, taken from a patient who received antiretroviral therapy. Read against the paper, the sample's cell subset or site label means: CD40L+CD69+ CD4 T cells responding to HIV-1 Gag peptides. The receptors derive from an adult man with HIV who was CMV-seropositive.

V usage is TRBV15 and J usage is TRBJ1-1; tentatively, D is TRBD1 (5 bases). Germline CDR1 is LNHNV and CDR2 is YYDKDF (reference sequence). V was cut by 1 base and J by 0 bases, with 12 bases left in between. CDR3 size: 16 residues. The chain's CDR3 is CATSRGDGTLNTEAFF. CDR3 nucleotide sequence: TGTGCCACCAGCAGAGGGGACGGGACTCTGAACACTGAAGCTTTCTTT.

The chain has TRBV6-1 and TRBJ2-2; the D is unclear. Germline values: CDR1 MNHNS, CDR2 SASEGT. V was shortened by 3 bases and J by 6 bases, with 5 bases between the two germline ends. The length of the CDR3 is 12 residues. CDR3 sequence: CASSETSGELFF. CDR3 sequence (DNA): TGTGCCAGCAGTGAGACGTCCGGGGAGCTGTTTTTT.

The chain recombines TRBV6-5 with TRBJ1-5; TRBD1 might be the D (5 bases). The CDR3 is 16 amino acids. CDR1 MNHEY and CDR2 SVGAGI come from the germline V gene. The V end was cut by 4 bases, the J end by 4 bases, with 17 bases between. The CDR3 sequence is CASSSAIQRGNQPQHF. CDR3 nucleotide sequence: TGTGCCAGCAGTTCCGCTATTCAGAGGGGAAATCAGCCCCAGCATTTT.

V and J are TRBV19 and TRBJ1-4, with a possible D match to TRBD1 (6 bases). Germline CDR1 and CDR2: LNHDA and SQIVND (reference sequence). Trimming left V 3 bases short and J 3 bases short, with 11 bases between. The CDR3 runs to 15 residues. The DNA for the CDR3 is TGTGCCAGTAGTATTCAGGGACAAGCTAATGAAAAACTGTTTTTT. Protein sequence: CASSIQGQANEKLFF.

V gene TRBV24-1 combines with J gene TRBJ2-7; tentative D call: TRBD1 (5 bases). Per germline, CDR1 KGHDR and CDR2 SFDVKD. This CDR3 comprises 12 residues. Trimming removed 6 bases at V and 1 base at J, with 6 bases between. The CDR3 reads CATSSGSYEQYF. The CDR3 nucleotides are TGTGCCACCAGTTCAGGGTCCTACGAGCAGTACTTC.

This sequence joins TRBV20-1 and TRBJ2-1; D is perhaps TRBD1 (7 bases). The CDR3 runs to 15 residues. V was pared by 3 bases and J by 4 bases, with 16 bases between. In germline, CDR1 is DFQATT, CDR2 SNEGSKA (reference sequence). The CDR3 DNA sequence: TGCAGTGCTAGTTTTAGCGGACAGGAATACAATGAGCAGTTCTTC. It codes for CSASFSGQEYNEQFF.

The V call is TRBV5-4, the J call TRBJ1-2; maybe TRBD1 (6 bases). V shed 0 bases and J shed 3 bases, with 12 bases lying between them. The CDR3 length is 15 residues. CDR1 SGHNT and CDR2 YYREEE come from the germline V gene (reference sequence). The CDR3 protein is CASSLGGPSDYGYTF. Here the CDR3 DNA reads TGTGCCAGCAGCTTGGGGGGGCCCTCCGACTATGGCTACACCTTC. Full variable domain (rest looked up from reference TRBV5-4 and TRBJ1-2): ETGVTQSPTHLIKTRGQQVTLRCSSQSGHNTVSWYQQALGQGPQFIFQYYREEENGRGNFPPRFSGLQFPNYSSELNVNALELDDSALYLCASSLGGPSDYGYTFGSGTRLTVV.

The table lists this clone with a few counts. This same CDR3 is encoded by further DNA sequences in the sample. The chain carries TRBV7-9 and TRBJ2-1, with D unresolved. CDR3 length: 12 residues. Trimming stripped 3 bases from V and 7 bases from J, with 7 bases between. Per germline, CDR1 SEHNR and CDR2 FQNEAQ (reference sequence). The CDR3: CASSLSRNEQFF. CDR3 coding DNA: TGTGCCAGCAGCTTGTCCAGGAATGAGCAGTTCTTC.

V is TRBV18 and J is TRBJ1-4, with 10 bases matching TRBD1. CDR3 length: 15 amino acids. The trim removed 4 bases at V and 6 bases at J, leaving 5 bases unmatched. Germline V gene sequence: CDR1 KGHSH, CDR2 LQKENI. As DNA, the CDR3 is TGTGCCAGCTCACGATGGGACAGGGGAGATGAAAAACTGTTTTTT. This sequence encodes CASSRWDRGDEKLFF. Complete variable domain (other parts from reference TRBV18 and TRBJ1-4): NAGVMQNPRHLVRRRGQEARLRCSPMKGHSHVYWYRQLPEEGLKFMVYLQKENIIDESGMPKERFSAEFPKEGPSILRIQQVVRGDSAAYFCASSRWDRGDEKLFFGSGTQLSVL.

The chain joins TRBV19 to TRBJ2-2; 7 nucleotides line up with TRBD1. CDR3 size: 16 residues. V dropped 5 bases and J dropped 1; count of bases not matched to a gene: 7. The germline V gene has CDR1 LNHDA and CDR2 SQIVND (reference sequence). CDR3 DNA sequence: TGTGCCAGTAGTCCAACGGGACAGCTGAACACCGGGGAGCTGTTTTTT. The encoded protein is CASSPTGQLNTGELFF.

The gene calls are TRBV19 and TRBJ2-3; the D call may be TRBD1 or TRBD2 (6 bases each). CDR3 length equals 16 residues. Trimming took 3 bases from V and 7 from J, leaving 20 bases between them. CDR1 is LNHDA, CDR2 SQIVND, per germline (reference sequence). As DNA, the CDR3 is TGTGCCAGTAGTATGGGGGCGGGACCGTTGGGCAATACGCAGTATTTT. Translated, it gives CASSMGAGPLGNTQYF.

This clone has just one count. CDR3 bases: TGTGCCAGCTCACCTAGAAGAGGGGAGGGGTACACTGAAGCTTTCTTT. Encoded protein: CASSPRRGEGYTEAFF. This chain links TRBV18 with TRBJ1-1; possible D gene TRBD1, 5 bases. This CDR3 contains 16 residues. CDR1 is KGHSH and CDR2 is LQKENI in the germline V gene. V was clipped by 3 bases and J by 3 bases, with 17 bases between them.

Remarks on this clone: At one boundary the junction diverges from the germline segment, which might be a read error. This chain uses TRBV6-5 with TRBJ1-1; the match to TRBD1 covers 8 bases. Germline V lookup: CDR1 MNHEY, CDR2 SVGAGI. The CDR3 sequence is 11 residues long. The CDR3 loop reads CASSYAGDRTF. CDR3 in DNA: TGTGCCAGCAGTTACGCCGGGGACAGGACCTTT.

This clone occurred a few times. This rearrangement joins TRBV6-5 to TRBJ1-2; D gene unclear. This CDR3 is built from 14 residues. Germline values: CDR1 MNHEY, CDR2 SVGAGI. The V end was cut by 6 bases, the J end by 7 bases, with 18 bases between. DNA of the CDR3: TGTGCCAGCAGAATGGACGGAATAGATATTGGCTACACCTTC. Its protein is CASRMDGIDIGYTF.

The CDR3 coding sequence is TGTGCCAGCTCCGAGGGGTATGGCTACACCTTC. It translates to CASSEGYGYTF. The chain links TRBV6-5 to TRBJ1-2; maybe TRBD1 (5 bases). The CDR3 is 11 residues long. Trimming cost V 8 bases and J 5 bases, with 9 bases left between them. The germline V gene has CDR1 MNHEY and CDR2 SVGAGI.

This clone was seen a few times. The CDR3 sequence is CASSPTGGRAGELFF. The CDR3, as DNA: TGCGCCAGCAGCCCGACAGGGGGCCGGGCCGGGGAGCTGTTTTTT. The gene calls are TRBV5-1 and TRBJ2-2; TRBD1 agrees at 10 bases. The CDR3 covers 15 residues. The junction had 6 bases not matched to a gene; V was cut back by 4 bases and J by 6 bases. In germline, CDR1 is SGHRS, CDR2 YFSETQ.

This clone was detected a few times. This chain links TRBV27 with TRBJ1-4; D might be TRBD1 (5 bases). CDR1 MNHEY and CDR2 SMNVEV come from the germline V gene (reference sequence). The CDR3 sequence is 14 residues long. With 6 bases removed from V and 8 bases from J, the gap between germline ends came to 16 bases. CDR3 DNA: TGTGCCAGCAGCAAAGGGGTTAAGGAAGAAAAACTGTTTTTT. Translation gives CASSKGVKEEKLFF.

This clone occurred a few times. The gene calls are TRBV9 and TRBJ2-7, with D unresolved. V shed 10 bases and J shed 0 bases, with 14 bases lying between them. From germline, CDR1 is SGDLS and CDR2 YYNGEE. The CDR3 consists of 13 residues. The CDR3 region is CAEIRRSSYEQYF. CDR3 nucleotide sequence: TGTGCCGAGATCCGCAGGAGCTCCTACGAGCAGTACTTC.

This chain joins TRBV4-1 and TRBJ1-1, with D possibly matching TRBD1 (6 bases). The CDR3 consists of 16 residues. Germline lookup yields CDR1 MGHRA and CDR2 YSYEKL. The V end was cut by 3 bases, the J end by 3 bases, with 17 bases between. The CDR3 DNA is TGCGCCAGCAGCCACCGCCACGGGACATCCGACACTGAAGCTTTCTTT. It is translated as CASSHRHGTSDTEAFF.

This clone is labeled medium-sized. The chain combines TRBV6-1 with TRBJ1-2, with D possibly TRBD1 on 6 matching bases. The length of the CDR3 is 13 residues. V lost 2 bases and J 7 bases, leaving 11 bases between the germline ends. Germline lookup yields CDR1 MNHNS and CDR2 SASEGT. The CDR3 loop reads CASSETGRSGYTF. In nucleotides, the CDR3 is TGTGCCAGCAGTGAAACAGGGAGGAGTGGCTACACCTTC.

CDR3 loop: CASSRAGTKYYEQYF. The CDR3, as DNA: TGTGCCAGCAGTCGGGCCGGGACAAAATACTACGAGCAGTACTTC. The gene calls are TRBV27 and TRBJ2-7; possibly TRBD1 for D (6 bases). This CDR3 region has 15 residues. Per the germline V gene, CDR1 is MNHEY and CDR2 is SMNVEV (reference sequence). Trimming removed 5 bases at V and 3 bases at J, with 17 bases between.

This chain joins TRBV10-3 and TRBJ1-4; a possible D gene is TRBD1 (5 bases). Germline loops: CDR1 ENHRY, CDR2 SYGVKD. The V and J ends lost 11 bases and 5 bases respectively, with 15 bases between them. The CDR3 has 13 amino acids. The DNA of the CDR3 is TGTGCCGTTTCTACAGGCTTGAATGAAAAACTGTTTTTT. Protein: CAVSTGLNEKLFF.

This chain joins TRBV21-1 and TRBJ1-1. TRBV21-1 constitutes a pseudogene. The CDR3 has 15 residues. The CDR3 region has the DNA TGTGCCAGCAGCAAAGCCGGTAAGGGGAGGCCTGAAGCTTTCTTT. It yields the protein CASSKAGKGRPEAFF.

The CDR3 spells CSATDFRGQGTLSNQPQHF. In DNA, the CDR3 is TGCAGTGCTACTGATTTCCGGGGACAGGGGACCCTTAGCAATCAGCCCCAGCATTTT. The rearrangement joins TRBV20-1 to TRBJ1-5; 10 bases are a match to TRBD1. Germline V gene lookup returns CDR1 DFQATT and CDR2 SNEGSKA (reference sequence). There are 19 residues in the CDR3. With V trimmed by 4 bases and J by 0 bases, 15 bases remained unmatched.

The V and J genes are TRBV10-3 and TRBJ2-3; D gene unclear. Trimming shortened V by 0 bases and J by 5 bases, and 6 bases separated the two germline ends. Germline V lookup: CDR1 ENHRY, CDR2 SYGVKD. The CDR3 has 13 amino acids. The DNA of the CDR3 is TGTGCCATCAGTGAGTCGACCAGAGATACGCAGTATTTT. Amino acids: CAISESTRDTQYF.

The V gene is TRBV19, the J gene TRBJ2-1; 10 bases match TRBD2. The CDR3 consists of 16 residues. V lost 5 bases and J lost 2; bases outside the gene matches: 6. Germline-derived CDR1 and CDR2 are LNHDA and SQIVND (reference sequence). The CDR3 nucleotides are TGTGCCAGTAGTCGCAGCGGGGGGGCGACCTACAATGAGCAGTTCTTC. Its translation: CASSRSGGATYNEQFF.

The genes are TRBV28 and TRBJ1-1; 8 nucleotides match TRBD1. Germline CDR1 MDHEN, CDR2 SYDVKM. The CDR3 totals 18 residues. V lost 5 bases, J lost 3 bases, and 17 bases stayed unmatched. CDR3 in DNA: TGTGCCAGCAGTCCCAGGGGGCGCCTGTCACAATCGGACACTGAAGCTTTCTTT. Its translation is CASSPRGRLSQSDTEAFF.

As concerns this clone: A read error may account for a junction end that differs from germline. The CDR3 DNA reads as TGTGCCAGCAGTGAGAGCACAGAGATCCGCTTC. It yields the protein CASSESTEIRF. The rearrangement links TRBV2 to TRBJ1-2; D remains unclear. CDR3 size: 11 residues. The germline V gene has CDR1 SNHLY and CDR2 FYNNEI.

This chain links TRBV28 with TRBJ2-2, with TRBD2 as a possible D gene (5 bases). Germline V gene sequence: CDR1 MDHEN, CDR2 SYDVKM. The CDR3 has 16 residues. V was cut by 5 bases and J by 4 bases, with 17 bases left in between. CDR3 in DNA: TGTGCCAGCAGTCCTCAGTTTGGTCGGGGCACCGGGGAGCTGTTTTTT. Amino acid sequence: CASSPQFGRGTGELFF.